The present TCR beta chain was sequenced within a study of tumor-infiltrating lymphocytes in localized non-small cell lung cancer. Study-level background: Some samples were collected after neoadjuvant chemotherapy; smokers, never-smokers and several histologies were included.

The length of the CDR3 is 13 residues. Germline V gives CDR1 MNHEY, CDR2 SVGAGI. Trimming pared 2 bases from V and 5 bases from J, leaving 10 bases between. Profiled with immunoSEQ multiplex PCR; TCRdb holds only in-frame clones, not every one. The table records 9,000 to 15,000 clones, roughly 70% of them present only once. General observations from the study: Only some patients had TCR sequencing, depending on available tissue.

Points on this clone: Its cognate antigen is unknown.

This clonotype originated in a human donor with non-small cell lung cancer. The V gene is TRBV6-5, the J gene TRBJ2-7, with D uncertain. The sample comprised uninvolved lung tissue not adjacent to the tumor. The chain's CDR3 is CASSYRTLDEQYF. The DNA of the CDR3 is TGTGCCAGCAGTTACCGGACCTTGGACGAGCAGTACTTC.